This entry describes one TCR beta chain. The CDR3 is made up of 17 amino acids. In germline, CDR1 is MGHRA, CDR2 YSYEKL. J gave up 3 bases and V 2 bases, and 6 bases lay outside the gene matches. This specimen belongs to a study of blood T cell repertoires in COVID-19. Produced via immunoSEQ multiplex PCR; TCRdb's table is partial and in-frame only. The table shows about 300,000 clones, with 85% occurring only once. The chain combines TRBV4-1 with TRBJ2-1; TRBD2 aligns across 11 bases. The sequence was collected from a woman aged 50 to 65 who had recovered from COVID-19. Sample: PBMCs or T cells enriched from blood (not recorded which). In nucleotides, the CDR3 is TGCGCCAGCAGCCAACCTCGACTAGCGGGGAACTACAATGAGCAGTTCTTC. Translation gives CASSQPRLAGNYNEQFF.